This T cell receptor (beta chain) was retrieved from a study of blood T cell repertoires in COVID-19. The data were produced by immunoSEQ multiplex PCR, yet TCRdb's version contains in-frame clones alone and is incomplete. The sample has hundreds of thousands of clones; roughly 85% are singletons. Looked up from germline, CDR1 is LNHNV and CDR2 is YYDKDF (reference sequence). The CDR3 runs 14 residues. V gave up 0 bases and J gave up 11 bases; unmatched junction bases: 7. This TCR was sampled from a woman aged 70-85 years with active or convalescent COVID-19. This chain joins TRBV15 and TRBJ1-1, with 9 bases matching TRBD1. Sequenced: peripheral blood. CDR3 sequence (DNA): TGTGCCACCAGCAGAGATGCCGGGACAGGGAGGGCTTTCTTT. Translating it yields CATSRDAGTGRAFF.